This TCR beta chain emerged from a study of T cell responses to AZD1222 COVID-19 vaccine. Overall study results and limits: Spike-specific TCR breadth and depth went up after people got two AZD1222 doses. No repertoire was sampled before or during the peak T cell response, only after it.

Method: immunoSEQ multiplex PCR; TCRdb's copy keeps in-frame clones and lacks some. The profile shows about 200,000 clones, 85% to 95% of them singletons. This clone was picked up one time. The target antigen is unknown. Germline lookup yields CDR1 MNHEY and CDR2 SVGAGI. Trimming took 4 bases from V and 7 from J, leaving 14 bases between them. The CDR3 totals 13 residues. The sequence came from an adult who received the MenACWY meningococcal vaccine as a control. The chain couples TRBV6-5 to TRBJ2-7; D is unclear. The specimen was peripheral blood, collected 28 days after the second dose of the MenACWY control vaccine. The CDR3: CASSFSAESEQYF. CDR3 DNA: TGTGCCAGCAGTTTTTCCGCGGAGTCGGAGCAGTACTTC.